These 8 T cell receptor beta chains came from one sample sequenced in a study of blood T cells in healthy people across ages. Through a sample-barcoded 5' primer and a J-beta primer mix, a second PCR was run for 7 to 11 cycles. TCRdb re-called the 5' RACE reads with MiXCR, one entry per CDR3 protein. The table has about 1.8 million distinct CDR3 sequences, 49% seen once; the top ten hold 2.1%. The specimen sequenced was blood. The source is a woman in her thirties or forties in good health.

This clonotype has a handful of counts. The chain combines TRBV4-3 with TRBJ1-2, with a tentative D call TRBD1 (5 bases). Trimming removed 0 bases from V and 4 bases from J, with 12 bases in between. The CDR3 contains 15 residues. Germline V CDR1 and CDR2: LGHNA, YSLEER. The CDR3 loop reads CASSQELRQLYGYTF. CDR3 in DNA: TGCGCCAGCAGCCAAGAACTCCGACAGCTCTATGGCTACACCTTC.

The chain joins TRBV5-5 to TRBJ2-5; D is unresolved. The V gene's germline CDR1 is SGHKS and CDR2 YYEKEE (reference sequence). CDR3 length: 15 residues. Trimming removed 0 bases at V and 2 bases at J, with 11 bases between. CDR3: CASSLAPTRQETQYF. DNA of the CDR3: TGTGCCAGCAGCTTGGCCCCGACAAGACAAGAGACCCAGTACTTC.

The chain has TRBV4-1 and TRBJ1-2; D gene ambiguous. Germline loops: CDR1 MGHRA, CDR2 YSYEKL. V was pared by 3 bases and J by 0 bases, with 11 bases between. The CDR3 totals 15 residues. This CDR3 is CASSQKDYSNYGYTF. CDR3 nucleotide sequence: TGCGCCAGCAGCCAGAAGGACTATTCTAACTATGGCTACACCTTC.

This sequence joins TRBV7-2 and TRBJ2-6; maybe TRBD1 (5 bases). With 1 base removed from V and 0 bases from J, the gap between germline ends came to 16 bases. Per germline, CDR1 SGHTA and CDR2 FQGNSA. This CDR3 contains 19 residues. The CDR3 is CASSLVWTLELSGANVLTF. CDR3 nucleotide sequence: TGTGCCAGCAGCTTAGTATGGACACTTGAGCTCTCTGGGGCCAACGTCCTGACTTTC.

The sample holds a few counts of this clonotype. The V gene is TRBV29-1, the J gene TRBJ2-4; D may be TRBD2 (6 bases). Trimming took off 4 bases at V and 7 bases at J, with 11 bases between the two ends. The CDR3 contains 12 residues. Germline V CDR1 and CDR2: SQVTM, ANQGSEA. CDR3 coding DNA: TGCAGCGTTGTGGCGGGGATTAACATTCAGTACTTC. Translation: CSVVAGINIQYF.

This sequence joins TRBV7-2 and TRBJ2-5, with 11 bases matching TRBD2. V shed 5 bases, J shed 2 bases, and the junction held 7 bases outside the gene matches. The CDR3 runs to 16 residues. The germline CDR1 and CDR2 sequences are SGHTA and FQGNSA. The CDR3 reads CASSHSGGAFQETQYF. CDR3 bases: TGTGCCAGCAGCCATAGCGGGGGGGCCTTTCAAGAGACCCAGTACTTC.

The chain is built from TRBV6-2 or TRBV6-3 and TRBJ2-5; 7 nucleotides match TRBD2. The V gene end was trimmed by 11 bases and the J gene end by 0 bases; junction bases not matched to a gene: 12. CDR3 length: 15 residues. Germline-derived CDR1 and CDR2 are MNHEY and SVGEGT. The CDR3 DNA is TGTGCCCAAAAAAGGGTCCTAGCGGACCAAGAGACCCAGTACTTC. As protein: CAQKRVLADQETQYF.

The sample holds a few counts of this clonotype. The chain couples TRBV20-1 to TRBJ2-1, with a tentative D call TRBD2 (5 bases). The CDR3 loop spans 14 amino acids. The germline V gene has CDR1 DFQATT and CDR2 SNEGSKA (reference sequence). With 2 bases removed from V and 0 bases from J, the gap between germline ends came to 8 bases. The CDR3 nucleotides are TGCAGTGCTAGAAAACTAGACTCCTACAATGAGCAGTTCTTC. It yields the protein CSARKLDSYNEQFF.